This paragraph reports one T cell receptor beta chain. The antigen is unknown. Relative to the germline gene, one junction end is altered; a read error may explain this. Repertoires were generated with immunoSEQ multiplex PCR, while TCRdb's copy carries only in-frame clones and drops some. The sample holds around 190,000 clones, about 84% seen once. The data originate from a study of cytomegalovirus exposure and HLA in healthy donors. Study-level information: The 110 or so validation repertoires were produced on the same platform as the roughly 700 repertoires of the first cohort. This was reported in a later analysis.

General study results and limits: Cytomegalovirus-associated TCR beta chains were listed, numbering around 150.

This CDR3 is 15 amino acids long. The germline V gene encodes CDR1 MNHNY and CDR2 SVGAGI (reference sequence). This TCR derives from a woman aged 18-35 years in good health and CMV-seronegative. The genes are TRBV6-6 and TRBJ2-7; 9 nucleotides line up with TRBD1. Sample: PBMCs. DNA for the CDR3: TGTGCCAGCAGCAACCCCGGGACAGGGATTCCGAGTAGCGACTTC. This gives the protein CASSNPGTGIPSSDF.